The entry below describes one T cell receptor beta chain. The CDR3 carries no conserved terminal phenylalanine or tryptophan, so it likely arises from a read error. No DNA is shown, since the ends of the CDR3 on it are uncertain; the CDR3 is the one TCRdb lists. The data were obtained in a study of blood T cell repertoires in COVID-19. Study as a whole: COVID-19 samples collected from the United States, Italy and Spain covered acute and convalescent phases. T cells, B-cell-depleted T cells, or PBMCs supplied cDNA or gDNA.

The CDR3 spans 12 residues, counting both ends. CDR1 and CDR2 from the germline V gene are MNHEY and SVGEGT. As processed by the authors: The authors estimated nucleated cell counts from reference gene primer amplification. Method: immunoSEQ multiplex PCR; TCRdb's copy keeps in-frame clones and lacks some. That table furnishes V, J and clone size, whereas the DNA furnished D and trimming. Of about 140,000 clones in the sample, approximately 83% were seen once. The material sequenced was peripheral blood. The V call is TRBV6-2 or TRBV6-3, the J call TRBJ1-2. The TCR sequence derives from a woman aged 60-75 years with acute or convalescent COVID-19. The CDR3 sequence: CASSYSRRPPLM.